Detailed here is one T cell receptor beta chain. Its antigen remains undetermined. Base qualities are not provided; no much larger clone lies one nucleotide away. Whole blood was collected in K2EDTA tubes by collaborating institutions according to the institutions' own protocols. For TCRbeta analysis, collaborator samples were shipped as frozen whole blood, as isolated PBMCs, or as DNA extracted from either sample type. The data belong to a study of blood T cell repertoires in COVID-19 (dated by TCRdb to about 2020). Describing the broader study: The collaborator samples originated in the United States, Italy and Spain and spanned the acute and convalescent phases of COVID-19. The material from the prospective study consisted of cDNA or gDNA derived from T cells, B-cell-depleted T cells, or PBMCs. Deeply sampled blood TCRbeta repertoires from subjects exposed to, actively infected with, or recovered from COVID-19 were included in the dataset. A freely available public database, intended as a resource for researchers studying the immune response to SARS-CoV-2, is where the repertoires were released. Samples came from the ongoing ImmuneRACE study (first 160 participants) plus 1,254 subjects from 6 global collaborators. Sample metadata almost always included a de-identified subject ID, COVID-19 status, age in years and sex. Where HLA class I and class II types were available, the types were taken from metadata supplied by the sample provider, not from assay-based typing.

Per the germline V gene (reference sequence), LGHDT is the CDR1 and YNNKEL is the CDR2. The CDR3, from cysteine to phenylalanine, totals 14 residues. Only the CDR3 DNA is retained, 42 bases long and in frame from the first base. The junction shows trimming of 4 bases on V and 2 bases on J, plus 10 bases between the germline ends. The immunoSEQ Assay, a bias-controlled multiplex PCR, was used to amplify TCRbeta CDR3 regions from genomic DNA. The published analysis was carried out like this. Within the assay, amplification of reference gene primers was used to estimate how many nucleated cells each sample contained. To quantify the absolute abundance of each unique TCRbeta CDR3 rearrangement, sequence reads were collapsed and filtered. For each sample, productive Simpson clonality was calculated by taking the square root of Simpson's diversity index across productive rearrangements. As stored in TCRdb, this immuneACCESS dataset retains in-frame rearrangements with V and J assigned. A fraction of the clones does not appear; measured against another copy, unresolved V genes explain less than half of the discrepancy, and the remainder lacks a known reason. V, J and clone size reflect that table, while D and trimming were determined from the DNA. Counted in this sample were approximately 140,000 clones; around nine tenths of them appeared once. The ten largest clones represent 15% to 20% of the sample.

Findings and caveats that apply to the study as a whole: The amount of clinical and demographic metadata varied by source and participant and was provided uncurated.

Recombination joined TRBV3-1 (or the pseudogene TRBV3-2) with TRBJ2-3; a confident D gene designation cannot be given. Sequences were obtained from peripheral blood. The source of this sequence is a man over 45 with active or convalescent COVID-19. The nucleotide sequence is given as TGTGCCAGCAGCCTGGGCAGAAACACAGATACGCAGTATTTT. It codes for CASSLGRNTDTQYF.